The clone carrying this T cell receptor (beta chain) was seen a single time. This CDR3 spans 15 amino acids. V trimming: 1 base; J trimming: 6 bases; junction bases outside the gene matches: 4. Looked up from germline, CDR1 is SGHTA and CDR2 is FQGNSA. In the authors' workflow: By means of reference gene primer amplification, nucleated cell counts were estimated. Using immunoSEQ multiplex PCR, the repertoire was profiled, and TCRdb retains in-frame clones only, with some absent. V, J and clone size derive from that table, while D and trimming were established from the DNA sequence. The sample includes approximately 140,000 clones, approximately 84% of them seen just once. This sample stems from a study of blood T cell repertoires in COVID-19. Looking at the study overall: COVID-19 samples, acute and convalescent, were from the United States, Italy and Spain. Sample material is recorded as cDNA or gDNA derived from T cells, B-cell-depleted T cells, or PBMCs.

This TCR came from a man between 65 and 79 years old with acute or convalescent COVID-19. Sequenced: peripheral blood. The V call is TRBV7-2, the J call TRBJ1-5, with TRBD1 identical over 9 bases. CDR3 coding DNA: TGTGCCAGCAGCTTAGTGGGACAGGGTAGTCAGCCCCAGCATTTT. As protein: CASSLVGQGSQPQHF.